This entry concerns a single T cell receptor (beta chain). The record originates from a study of OX40 agonist ivuxolimab in advanced cancers. The CDR3 has 15 residues. Germline loops: CDR1 SGHRS, CDR2 YFSETQ. V was trimmed by 4 bases and J by 1 base, leaving 13 bases between them. The repertoire was sequenced with immunoSEQ multiplex PCR; TCRdb's copy has only in-frame clones and lacks some. The data show more than 60,000 clones, with more than 85% seen just once and just under 1% held by the top ten. The receptor comes from an adult with an advanced solid tumor such as melanoma, head and neck, liver or kidney cancer. The chain recombines TRBV5-1 with TRBJ2-3; no clear D. The source was CD4+ or CD8+ T cells sorted from blood, collected in a trial of the OX40 agonist ivuxolimab. The DNA of the CDR3 is TGCGCCAGCAGCACCCAGAGCCCCGGCACAGATACGCAGTATTTT. Protein sequence: CASSTQSPGTDTQYF.